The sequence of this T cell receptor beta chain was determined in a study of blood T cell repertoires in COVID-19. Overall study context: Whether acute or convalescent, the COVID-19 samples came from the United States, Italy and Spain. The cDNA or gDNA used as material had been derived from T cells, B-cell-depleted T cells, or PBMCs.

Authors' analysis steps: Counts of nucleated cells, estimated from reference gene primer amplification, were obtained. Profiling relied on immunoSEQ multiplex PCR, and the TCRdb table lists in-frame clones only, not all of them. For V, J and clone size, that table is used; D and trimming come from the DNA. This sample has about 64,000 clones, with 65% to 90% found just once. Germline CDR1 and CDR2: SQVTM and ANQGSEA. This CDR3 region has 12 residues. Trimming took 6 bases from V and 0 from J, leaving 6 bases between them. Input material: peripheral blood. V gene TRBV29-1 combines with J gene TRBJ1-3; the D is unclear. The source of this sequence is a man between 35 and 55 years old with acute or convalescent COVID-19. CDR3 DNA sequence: TGCAGCGTAGGACTCTCTGGAAACACCATATATTTT. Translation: CSVGLSGNTIYF.